Below, 20 T cell receptor beta chains from the same sample are listed, as sequenced in a study of neurological immune-mediated disorders. Regarding time point: longitudinal time-point 2. TCRdb reanalysed the 5' RACE reads using MiXCR and keeps one entry per CDR3 protein. The sample contains approximately 89,000 distinct CDR3 sequences, 13% of which appear only once. Sequences were obtained from PBMCs. These receptors were taken from a female donor with HTLV-1-associated myelopathy (HAM/TSP).

This rearrangement joins TRBV10-3 to TRBJ2-3; D gene unclear. Trimming pared 3 bases from V and 1 base from J, leaving 11 bases between. Germline loops: CDR1 ENHRY, CDR2 SYGVKD. This CDR3 has 15 amino acids. Here the CDR3 DNA reads TGTGCCATCAGTGATTTTAGTAGCCGCACAGATACGCAGTATTTT. This gives the protein CAISDFSSRTDTQYF.

This clonotype was picked up many times. The chain's CDR3 is CASSQDRQNTEAFF. The DNA for the CDR3 is TGTGCCAGCAGCCAAGATCGACAGAACACTGAAGCTTTCTTT. The chain joins TRBV14 to TRBJ1-1; D call uncertain. The CDR3 has 14 amino acids. Trimming took 0 bases from V and 1 from J, leaving 6 bases between them. CDR1 and CDR2 from the germline V gene are SGHDN and FVKESK.

This clonotype appeared many times. The rearrangement uses TRBV20-1 and TRBJ2-3; TRBD2 might be the D (5 bases). CDR1 is DFQATT and CDR2 is SNEGSKA in the germline V gene (reference sequence). The CDR3 contains 15 residues. The germline V and J ends were trimmed by 3 bases and 2 bases, with 15 bases remaining between them. This CDR3 reads CSASRLAPVTDTQYF. Written as DNA, the CDR3 is TGCAGTGCTAGTAGGCTAGCCCCCGTCACAGATACGCAGTATTTT.

This clonotype came up many times. V and J are TRBV20-1 and TRBJ2-4, with D possibly called TRBD1 or TRBD2 (5 bases each). Germline CDR1 and CDR2: DFQATT and SNEGSKA (reference sequence). CDR3 length: 13 residues. With 5 bases removed from V and 9 bases from J, the gap between germline ends came to 17 bases. CDR3 amino acids: CSAQGPGFGIQYF. DNA for the CDR3: TGCAGTGCTCAGGGACCAGGATTCGGCATTCAGTACTTC.

As for this clonotype: This may come from a read error, since a much larger clone is one base off. The CDR3 nucleotides are TGCGCCAGCAGCTCCCACCCGAGGGACAAAAATCAGACCCAGCATTTT. It specifies CASSSHPRDKNQTQHF. This chain joins TRBV5-1 and TRBJ1-5; tentative D call: TRBD1 (6 bases). The CDR3 has 16 amino acids. Germline V gene data show CDR1 as SGHRS and CDR2 as YFSETQ. Filled out from reference TRBV5-1 and TRBJ1-5, the complete variable domain reads KAGVTQTPRYLIKTRGQQVTLSCSPISGHRSVSWYQQTPGQGLQFLFEYFSETQRNKGNFPGRFSGRQFSNSRSEMNVSTLELGDSALYLCASSSHPRDKNQTQHFGDGTRLSIL.

This clonotype was counted between two and nine times. The gene calls are TRBV19 and TRBJ2-7; 9 positions agree with TRBD2. In germline, CDR1 is LNHDA, CDR2 SQIVND (reference sequence). V dropped 10 bases and J dropped 6; count of bases not matched to a gene: 10. This CDR3 is built from 13 residues. The CDR3 reads CAKPPGLAAEQYF. CDR3 DNA: TGTGCCAAACCCCCGGGACTAGCCGCCGAGCAGTACTTC.

As to this clonotype: Since no conserved phenylalanine or tryptophan closes the CDR3, a read error is the likely cause. The limits of the CDR3 on the DNA are not certain, so only TCRdb's listed CDR3 is given. The chain has TRBV7-2 and TRBJ2-1; TRBD2 is taken as the D call from the table, unchecked against the DNA. Germline V gives CDR1 SGHTA, CDR2 FQGNSA. A total of 14 residues make up the CDR3, ends included. This CDR3 reads CASNPARSYNEQLL.

This clonotype was detected many times. The chain employs TRBV5-5 and TRBJ2-2; D uncertain. Germline CDR1 reads SGHKS; CDR2 reads YYEKEE (reference sequence). V lost 4 bases, J lost 4 bases, and 8 bases lay in between. CDR3 length: 13 amino acids. The CDR3 protein is CASSLLFTGELFF. DNA of the CDR3: TGTGCCAGCAGCCTCCTTTTCACCGGGGAGCTGTTTTTT.

This clonotype occurred many times. The V and J genes are TRBV5-1 and TRBJ2-2; D not resolved. V lost 0 bases, J lost 4 bases, and 4 bases lay in between. This CDR3 spans 13 amino acids. Germline V gene lookup returns CDR1 SGHRS and CDR2 YFSETQ. The CDR3 protein is CASSLDSTGELFF. For the CDR3, the DNA is TGCGCCAGCAGCTTGGACAGCACCGGGGAGCTGTTTTTT. Combining the CDR3 with reference TRBV5-1 and TRBJ2-2 gives the whole variable domain KAGVTQTPRYLIKTRGQQVTLSCSPISGHRSVSWYQQTPGQGLQFLFEYFSETQRNKGNFPGRFSGRQFSNSRSEMNVSTLELGDSALYLCASSLDSTGELFFGEGSRLTVL.

This chain uses TRBV4-2 with TRBJ1-2, with 10 bases fitting TRBD1. This CDR3 contains 15 residues. The germline gives CDR1 LGHNA, CDR2 YNFKEQ. With 0 bases clipped from V and 6 bases from J, the junction kept 4 bases outside the gene matches. This chain's CDR3 is CASSQDLTGGDGYTF. As DNA, the CDR3 is TGTGCCAGCAGCCAAGACTTGACAGGGGGCGATGGCTACACCTTC.

This clonotype was seen ten or more times. The chain joins TRBV5-1 to TRBJ2-1, with D perhaps matching TRBD2 (5 bases). V was clipped by 0 bases and J by 6 bases, with 13 bases between them. Looked up from germline, CDR1 is SGHRS and CDR2 is YFSETQ. The CDR3 extends over 15 amino acids. Written as DNA, the CDR3 is TGCGCCAGCAGCTTGGCCGGGGTACGGGGCAATGAGCAGTTCTTC. Translation gives CASSLAGVRGNEQFF. The full variable domain, completed using reference TRBV5-1 and TRBJ2-1, is KAGVTQTPRYLIKTRGQQVTLSCSPISGHRSVSWYQQTPGQGLQFLFEYFSETQRNKGNFPGRFSGRQFSNSRSEMNVSTLELGDSALYLCASSLAGVRGNEQFFGPGTRLTVL.

In its sample, this clonotype was seen many times. J is TRBJ1-6 and V is TRBV11-2; D is perhaps TRBD1 (5 bases). Germline values: CDR1 SGHAT, CDR2 FQNNGV. The CDR3 sequence is 15 residues long. Trimming shortened V by 2 bases and J by 10 bases, and 15 bases separated the two germline ends. CDR3 amino acids: CASSLRARGNSPLHF. CDR3 nucleotide sequence: TGTGCCAGCAGCTTACGAGCCCGGGGGAACTCACCCCTCCACTTT.

This clonotype showed up many times. This rearrangement joins TRBV5-1 to TRBJ2-1; tentative D call: TRBD2 (6 bases). This CDR3 comprises 15 residues. V lost 4 bases, J lost 4 bases, and 15 bases lay in between. Germline assignment: CDR1 SGHRS and CDR2 YFSETQ. In nucleotides, the CDR3 is TGCGCCAGCAGCGCTTCGGCGGGGAGATACAATGAGCAGTTCTTC. It translates to CASSASAGRYNEQFF.

In its sample, this clonotype was seen many times. The chain carries TRBV7-9 and TRBJ2-7; 7 nucleotides match TRBD1. Germline V gene sequence: CDR1 SEHNR, CDR2 FQNEAQ (reference sequence). CDR3 length: 13 amino acids. J lost 5 bases, V lost 7 bases, and 8 bases had no gene match. The CDR3 spells CASISDRAHEQYF. CDR3 in DNA: TGTGCCAGCATCTCCGACAGGGCTCACGAGCAGTACTTC. Full variable domain (remainder filled in from reference TRBV7-9 and TRBJ2-7): DTGVSQNPRHKITKRGQNVTFRCDPISEHNRLYWYRQTLGQGPEFLTYFQNEAQLEKSRLLSDRFSAERPKGSFSTLEIQRTEQGDSAMYLCASISDRAHEQYFGPGTRLTVT.

This clonotype was seen at least ten times. The rearrangement uses TRBV5-6 and TRBJ2-7, with 10 positions matching TRBD1. CDR3 length equals 15 residues. Germline CDR1 reads SGHDT; CDR2 reads YYEEEE. The V segment lost 3 bases and the J segment 3 bases; nucleotides outside the gene matches: 6. This CDR3 is CASSSAGQGLYEQYF. CDR3 DNA: TGTGCCAGCAGCTCCGCGGGACAGGGGCTCTACGAGCAGTACTTC.

This clonotype has at least ten counts. This rearrangement joins TRBV15 to TRBJ2-7; either TRBD1 or TRBD2 may supply D (6 bases each). This CDR3 is 16 amino acids long. CDR1 and CDR2 from the germline V gene are LNHNV and YYDKDF (reference sequence). V was cut by 6 bases and J by 0 bases, with 18 bases left in between. The CDR3 DNA is TGTGCCACCAGACCAACGGGGGCGGCGAGCTCCTACGAGCAGTACTTC. Protein sequence: CATRPTGAASSYEQYF.

This clonotype was recorded many times. This sequence joins TRBV10-3 and TRBJ2-7; 9 nucleotides line up with TRBD2. V was pared by 1 base and J by 2 bases, with 6 bases of the junction left unmatched. Germline CDR1 reads ENHRY; CDR2 reads SYGVKD. This CDR3 has 16 amino acids. CDR3 bases: TGTGCCATCAGTGAGTACTCTAGCGGGACCACCTACGAGCAGTACTTC. Translation: CAISEYSSGTTYEQYF.

This clonotype was observed many times. J is TRBJ2-5 and V is TRBV11-2, with D tentatively TRBD1 (6 bases). CDR1 and CDR2 (germline): SGHAT, FQNNGV. The V end was cut by 5 bases, the J end by 5 bases, with 12 bases between. The CDR3 has 13 residues. CDR3 residues: CASSPGQTETQYF. CDR3 nucleotides: TGTGCCAGCAGCCCAGGACAGACCGAGACCCAGTACTTC.

A few counts support this clonotype. The chain carries TRBV10-3 and TRBJ1-2, with D uncertain. The CDR3 is 15 residues long. CDR1 and CDR2 from the germline V gene are ENHRY and SYGVKD. Deletions cut 0 bases from V and 4 bases from J, with 12 bases between. CDR3 nucleotide sequence: TGTGCCATCAGTGAGTCGATCGGGCAGTCCTATGGCTACACCTTC. Residues: CAISESIGQSYGYTF.

This clonotype came up many times. The chain uses TRBV28 and TRBJ2-7; 8 bases align to TRBD2. The CDR3 consists of 16 residues. V was clipped by 4 bases and J by 7 bases; unmatched bases: 15. Germline-derived CDR1 and CDR2 are MDHEN and SYDVKM. CDR3 protein: CASSSLGGVVMQEQYF. Written as DNA, the CDR3 is TGTGCCAGCAGTTCCCTCGGGGGGGTTGTAATGCAGGAGCAGTACTTC.